The rows below give T cell receptor beta chains drawn from one sample of a study of cytomegalovirus exposure and HLA in healthy donors. The assay was immunoSEQ multiplex PCR, and TCRdb's table has in-frame clones only and misses some. The sample consists of 90,000 to 95,000 clones, around 78% of them appearing once. Specimen: PBMCs. The source is a young man in good health and CMV-seronegative. The CDR3 runs from the conserved cysteine through the conserved F or W. A D gene is named only where the DNA matches it firmly. Clone size is given for some rows only: seen once, a few or many times, or a class if the clone is expanded.

size: -
V: TRBV7-2
D: -
J: TRBJ1-3
CDR3: CASSSQGKSGNTIYF
DNA: TGTGCCAGCAGTTCACAGGGTAAATCTGGAAACACCATATATTTT

size: -
V: TRBV5-8
D: TRBD2
J: TRBJ2-2
CDR3: CASSSGTSIAGELFF
DNA: TGTGCCAGCAGCTCCGGGACTAGCATTGCCGGGGAGCTGTTTTTT

size: -
V: TRBV27
D: TRBD1
J: TRBJ2-7
CDR3: CASSLSPPTGVSSYEQYF
DNA: TGTGCCAGCAGTTTATCCCCCCCGACAGGGGTTAGCTCCTACGAGCAGTACTTC

size: -
V: TRBV11-3
D: TRBD2
J: TRBJ2-5
CDR3: CASSLGLAGQETQYF
DNA: TGTGCCAGCAGCTTAGGACTAGCGGGACAAGAGACCCAGTACTTC

size: -
V: TRBV5-4
D: TRBD1
J: TRBJ2-2
CDR3: CASSLVAGQGVGELFF
DNA: TGTGCCAGCAGCTTGGTGGCGGGACAGGGAGTCGGGGAGCTGTTTTTT

size: -
V: TRBV9
D: TRBD2
J: TRBJ2-3
CDR3: CASSVDGAGGSTDTQYF
DNA: TGTGCCAGCAGCGTAGACGGAGCGGGGGGTAGCACAGATACGCAGTATTTT

size: -
V: TRBV6-5
D: -
J: TRBJ2-1
CDR3: CASSYDSFNEQFF
DNA: TGTGCCAGCAGTTACGACTCGTTCAATGAGCAGTTCTTC

size: -
V: TRBV5-1
D: TRBD1
J: TRBJ2-2
CDR3: CASSLAGGMANTGELFF
DNA: TGCGCCAGCAGCTTAGCAGGGGGAATGGCGAACACCGGGGAGCTGTTTTTT

size: -
V: TRBV11-3
D: -
J: TRBJ2-7
CDR3: CASSLRGGYEQYF
DNA: TGTGCCAGCAGCCTCAGAGGCGGCTACGAGCAGTACTTC

size: -
V: TRBV6-1
D: -
J: TRBJ1-4
CDR3: CASSGGEGKVEKLFF
DNA: TGTGCCAGCAGTGGCGGGGAGGGCAAGGTTGAAAAACTGTTTTTT

size: -
V: TRBV10-3
D: -
J: TRBJ2-1
CDR3: CAISVLEGDEQFF
DNA: TGTGCCATCAGCGTCCTCGAAGGGGATGAGCAGTTCTTC

size: -
V: TRBV6-1
D: -
J: TRBJ2-3
CDR3: CASSEWQGDTQYF
DNA: TGTGCCAGCAGTGAGTGGCAGGGTGATACGCAGTATTTT

size: once
V: TRBV5-4
D: TRBD2
J: TRBJ2-2
CDR3: CASSLVLAGGLINTGELFF
DNA: TGTGCCAGCAGCTTGGTTCTAGCGGGGGGCCTGATTAACACCGGGGAGCTGTTTTTT

size: -
V: TRBV11-2
D: TRBD1
J: TRBJ1-4
CDR3: CASSLAQGANEKLFF
DNA: TGTGCCAGCAGCTTAGCGCAGGGGGCTAATGAAAAACTGTTTTTT

size: -
V: TRBV11-3
D: -
J: TRBJ1-1
CDR3: CASKGVGGRLFF
DNA: TGTGCCAGCAAGGGTGTCGGAGGCCGTTTATTCTTT

size: -
V: TRBV28
D: TRBD1
J: TRBJ1-1
CDR3: CASRPRTGWTEAFF
DNA: TGTGCCAGCAGGCCGAGGACAGGCTGGACTGAAGCTTTCTTT

size: once
V: TRBV7-3
D: -
J: TRBJ2-6
CDR3: CSSSLTGGAGANVLTF
DNA: TGTTCCAGCAGCTTAACTGGAGGGGCTGGGGCCAACGTCCTGACTTTC

size: -
V: TRBV7-2
D: -
J: TRBJ2-1
CDR3: CASSLLGGISNEQFF
DNA: TGTGCCAGCAGCTTATTGGGGGGTATTAGCAATGAGCAGTTCTTC

size: -
V: TRBV6-1
D: TRBD2
J: TRBJ2-6
CDR3: CASSEKSGAGANVLTF
DNA: TGTGCCAGCAGTGAGAAAAGCGGGGCTGGGGCCAACGTCCTGACTTTC

size: few
V: TRBV5-4
D: -
J: TRBJ1-2
CDR3: CASSLGGIASGDYGYTF
DNA: TGTGCCAGCAGCTTGGGGGGAATCGCCAGCGGAGACTATGGCTACACCTTC

size: -
V: TRBV6-5
D: TRBD2
J: TRBJ2-7
CDR3: CASSPGGGCEQYF
DNA: TGTGCCAGCAGCCCCGGGGGGGGTTGCGAGCAGTACTTC

size: -
V: TRBV7-6
D: -
J: TRBJ1-2
CDR3: CASSLTSRDGYTF
DNA: TGTGCCAGCAGCTTGACTTCGAGAGATGGCTACACCTTC

size: -
V: TRBV7-8
D: -
J: TRBJ2-5
CDR3: CASSLGVQIQETQYF
DNA: TGTGCCAGCAGCTTAGGTGTACAGATCCAAGAGACCCAGTACTTC

size: -
V: TRBV6-6
D: TRBD2
J: TRBJ2-1
CDR3: CASSYLAGARNEQFF
DNA: TGTGCCAGCAGTTACTTAGCGGGGGCTCGGAATGAGCAGTTCTTC

size: -
V: TRBV15
D: -
J: TRBJ2-1
CDR3: CATSRGGLNEQFF
DNA: TGTGCCACCAGCAGAGGAGGGTTAAATGAGCAGTTCTTC

size: -
V: TRBV7-7
D: -
J: TRBJ1-1
CDR3: CASSLDRNTEAFF
DNA: TGTGCCAGCAGCTTAGATAGGAACACTGAAGCTTTCTTT

size: few
V: TRBV4-1
D: -
J: TRBJ2-1
CDR3: CASSQDSGVRYNEQFF
DNA: TGCGCCAGCAGCCAAGATTCGGGGGTTAGGTACAATGAGCAGTTCTTC

size: -
V: TRBV10-3
D: -
J: TRBJ1-5
CDR3: CAISNQTGYNQPQHF
DNA: TGTGCCATCAGCAACCAGACAGGTTACAATCAGCCCCAGCATTTT

size: -
V: TRBV28
D: -
J: TRBJ1-2
CDR3: CASSLLTAYGYTF
DNA: TGTGCCAGCAGTTTATTGACAGCCTATGGCTACACCTTC

size: -
V: TRBV19
D: -
J: TRBJ2-6
CDR3: CASSKLSSGANVLTF
DNA: TGTGCCAGTAGTAAGCTGAGCTCTGGGGCCAACGTCCTGACTTTC

size: -
V: TRBV25-1
D: -
J: TRBJ1-2
CDR3: CASSESTAYGYTF
DNA: TGTGCCAGCAGTGAATCGACTGCCTATGGCTACACCTTC

size: -
V: TRBV4-1
D: -
J: TRBJ1-1
CDR3: CASSQLDWNTEAFF
DNA: TGCGCCAGCAGCCAACTGGACTGGAACACTGAAGCTTTCTTT

size: -
V: TRBV11-1
D: TRBD2
J: TRBJ2-3
CDR3: CASSGGGSDTQYF
DNA: TGTGCCAGCAGCGGGGGGGGATCGGATACGCAGTATTTT

size: -
V: TRBV2
D: -
J: TRBJ1-2
CDR3: CASSEDGIRNYGYTF
DNA: TGTGCCAGCAGCGAAGATGGCATTCGTAACTATGGCTACACCTTC

size: -
V: TRBV6-5
D: TRBD2
J: TRBJ2-7
CDR3: CASKNSGGLYEQYF
DNA: TGTGCCAGCAAAAATAGCGGGGGGTTATACGAGCAGTACTTC

size: -
V: TRBV27
D: -
J: TRBJ2-1
CDR3: CASTGGHQGAYNEQFF
DNA: TGTGCCAGCACCGGGGGACACCAGGGGGCCTACAATGAGCAGTTCTTC

size: -
V: TRBV4-2
D: -
J: TRBJ2-4
CDR3: CASSQGGAGKNIQYF
DNA: TGTGCCAGCAGCCAAGGGGGAGCGGGCAAAAACATTCAGTACTTC

size: -
V: TRBV6-6
D: -
J: TRBJ2-1
CDR3: CAGARAAVDEQFF
DNA: TGTGCCGGTGCCAGGGCGGCGGTCGATGAGCAGTTCTTC

size: -
V: TRBV15
D: -
J: TRBJ2-7
CDR3: CATSGIGDSRYPYEQYF
DNA: TGTGCCACCAGCGGTATAGGGGATAGCCGATACCCCTACGAGCAGTACTTC

size: -
V: TRBV27
D: TRBD1
J: TRBJ1-4
CDR3: CASSPRTGAGPGEKLFF
DNA: TGTGCCAGCAGTCCGCGGACAGGGGCCGGCCCTGGAGAAAAACTGTTTTTT

size: -
V: TRBV7-8
D: TRBD2
J: TRBJ2-2
CDR3: CASSYSGGLVGELFF
DNA: TGTGCCAGCAGCTATAGCGGGGGGTTAGTCGGGGAGCTGTTTTTT

size: -
V: TRBV4-1
D: TRBD2
J: TRBJ2-2
CDR3: CASSQWGGGIPGELFF
DNA: TGCGCCAGCAGCCAATGGGGGGGAGGGATACCCGGGGAGCTGTTTTTT

size: once
V: TRBV5-4
D: -
J: TRBJ2-7
CDR3: CASSLAGFGAGHEQYF
DNA: TGTGCCAGCAGCTTGGCCGGGTTTGGGGCAGGGCACGAGCAGTACTTC

size: -
V: TRBV5-4
D: -
J: TRBJ1-1
CDR3: CASSLDGVYEAFF
DNA: TGTGCCAGCAGCTTGGACGGAGTTTATGAAGCTTTCTTT

size: -
V: TRBV27
D: TRBD1
J: TRBJ1-5
CDR3: CASSLWTGEQPQHF
DNA: TGTGCCAGCAGTTTATGGACAGGCGAGCAGCCCCAGCATTTT

size: -
V: TRBV13
D: -
J: TRBJ1-3
CDR3: CASSHEGASSGNTIYF
DNA: TGTGCCAGCAGCCATGAAGGGGCGAGCTCTGGAAACACCATATATTTT

size: -
V: TRBV19
D: TRBD1
J: TRBJ1-1
CDR3: CASSNRLDRSNTEAFF
DNA: TGTGCCAGTAGTAATCGGCTGGACAGGTCGAACACTGAAGCTTTCTTT

size: -
V: TRBV6-1
D: -
J: TRBJ2-2
CDR3: CASRRAAGELFF
DNA: TGTGCCAGCAGGAGGGCTGCCGGGGAGCTGTTTTTT

size: -
V: TRBV6-4
D: TRBD2
J: TRBJ2-2
CDR3: CASSGLAGANTGELFF
DNA: TGTGCCAGCAGTGGACTAGCGGGGGCGAACACCGGGGAGCTGTTTTTT

size: -
V: TRBV7-9
D: -
J: TRBJ2-2
CDR3: CASSLADRDRRTGELFF
DNA: TGTGCCAGCAGCTTAGCGGACCGGGATAGGCGCACCGGGGAGCTGTTTTTT

size: -
V: TRBV4-3
D: -
J: TRBJ2-7
CDR3: CASSQGGGSVLYEQYF
DNA: TGCGCCAGCAGCCAGGGTGGCGGATCGGTCTTATACGAGCAGTACTTC

size: -
V: TRBV10-3
D: TRBD2
J: TRBJ2-1
CDR3: CAISESATSASYNEQFF
DNA: TGTGCCATCAGTGAGTCGGCAACTAGCGCCTCCTACAATGAGCAGTTCTTC

size: -
V: TRBV5-1
D: -
J: TRBJ1-1
CDR3: CASRRTTIENTEAFF
DNA: TGCGCCAGCAGGCGGACAACTATAGAGAACACTGAAGCTTTCTTT

size: -
V: TRBV4-1
D: TRBD1
J: TRBJ2-1
CDR3: CASSPIQGNEQFF
DNA: TGCGCCAGCAGCCCAATACAGGGGAATGAGCAGTTCTTC